This is a list of T cell receptor beta chains from one sample in a study of T cells in localized non-small cell lung cancer. Only in-frame clones appear in the TCRdb table, and some are missing; sequencing was by immunoSEQ multiplex PCR. The sample shows approximately 3,200 clones, approximately 32% of them seen only once. The input for sequencing was lung tumor tissue, taken before any cancer treatment. These receptors all come from a man between 40 and 70 years old with stage III lung adenocarcinoma. The CDR3 runs from the conserved cysteine through the conserved F or W. The D gene is left open where the match is weak. The size entry is marked missing in some rows and otherwise reads once, few, many or a size class.

V: TRBV11-3
J: TRBJ1-1
size: large
D: NA
CDR3: CASSFGGMNTEAFF
DNA: TGTGCCAGCAGCTTCGGTGGAATGAACACTGAAGCTTTCTTT

V: TRBV11-3
J: TRBJ2-5
size: few
D: NA
CDR3: CASSLVGGPRETQYF
DNA: TGTGCCAGCAGCTTAGTCGGGGGGCCCCGGGAGACCCAGTACTTC

V: TRBV18
J: TRBJ1-1
size: few
D: TRBD1
CDR3: CASSRDRDTEAFF
DNA: TGTGCCAGCTCCCGGGACAGGGATACTGAAGCTTTCTTT

V: TRBV6-1
J: TRBJ2-5
size: few
D: NA
CDR3: CASSEDPEETQYF
DNA: TGTGCCAGCAGTGAAGACCCGGAAGAGACCCAGTACTTC

V: TRBV28
J: TRBJ2-3
size: NA
D: NA
CDR3: CASSSPGGPLPSTDTQYF
DNA: TGTGCCAGCAGTTCCCCCGGGGGGCCCTTACCAAGCACAGATACGCAGTATTTT

V: TRBV6-8
J: TRBJ1-5
size: few
D: TRBD1
CDR3: CASSEYGQGGQPQHF
DNA: TGTGCCAGCAGCGAATATGGACAGGGGGGTCAGCCCCAGCATTTT

V: TRBV9
J: TRBJ1-3
size: NA
D: NA
CDR3: CASSVDSGVGNTIYF
DNA: TGTGCCAGCAGCGTAGATTCAGGGGTCGGAAACACCATATATTTT

V: TRBV1
J: TRBJ2-7
size: few
D: NA
CDR3: CASSQVDMGLVSAEQYF
DNA: TGCGCCAGCAGCCAAGTGGACATGGGACTAGTAAGCGCCGAGCAGTACTTC

V: TRBV18
J: TRBJ1-6
size: medium-sized
D: NA
CDR3: CASSSDSPGSPLHF
DNA: TGTGCCAGCTCAAGTGACAGCCCAGGTTCACCCCTCCACTTT

V: TRBV2
J: TRBJ2-3
size: medium-sized
D: TRBD2
CDR3: CASSEFLAGSDTQYF
DNA: TGTGCCAGCAGTGAATTCCTAGCGGGGTCAGATACGCAGTATTTT

V: TRBV11-3
J: TRBJ1-4
size: NA
D: NA
CDR3: CASSSRTGQPEKLFF
DNA: TGTGCCAGCAGCTCCAGGACTGGACAGCCGGAAAAACTGTTTTTT

V: TRBV6-8
J: TRBJ2-3
size: NA
D: NA
CDR3: CASSYFPLTDTQYF
DNA: TGTGCCAGCAGTTACTTCCCGCTCACAGATACGCAGTATTTT

V: TRBV6-8
J: TRBJ2-2
size: NA
D: NA
CDR3: CASSDSQDTGELFF
DNA: TGTGCCAGCAGTGACTCACAGGACACCGGGGAGCTGTTTTTT

V: TRBV19
J: TRBJ1-2
size: NA
D: NA
CDR3: CASSFVGQGDRRYTF
DNA: TGTGCCAGTAGTTTCGTGGGGCAGGGCGACCGGCGCTACACCTTC

V: TRBV28
J: TRBJ1-2
size: NA
D: TRBD1
CDR3: CASRETGLYGYTF
DNA: TGTGCCAGCAGAGAGACAGGGCTCTATGGCTACACCTTC

V: TRBV6-8
J: TRBJ1-5
size: NA
D: NA
CDR3: CASSYVPGNQPQHF
DNA: TGTGCCAGCAGTTATGTACCGGGGAATCAGCCCCAGCATTTT

V: TRBV2
J: TRBJ1-4
size: NA
D: NA
CDR3: CASRTASTNEKLFF
DNA: TGTGCCAGCAGGACCGCCTCAACTAATGAAAAACTGTTTTTT

V: TRBV28
J: TRBJ1-1
size: large
D: NA
CDR3: CASTPTVNTEAFF
DNA: TGTGCCAGCACCCCTACAGTAAACACTGAAGCTTTCTTT

V: TRBV11-3
J: TRBJ2-2
size: few
D: NA
CDR3: CASSTRRDTGELFF
DNA: TGTGCCAGCAGCACCCGACGGGACACCGGGGAGCTGTTTTTT

V: TRBV28
J: TRBJ1-2
size: NA
D: NA
CDR3: CASSLKGVGYTF
DNA: TGTGCCAGCAGTTTAAAAGGGGTTGGCTACACCTTC

V: TRBV19
J: TRBJ1-2
size: few
D: TRBD1
CDR3: CASSPGQGMNYGYTF
DNA: TGTGCCAGTAGTCCGGGACAGGGGATGAACTATGGCTACACCTTC